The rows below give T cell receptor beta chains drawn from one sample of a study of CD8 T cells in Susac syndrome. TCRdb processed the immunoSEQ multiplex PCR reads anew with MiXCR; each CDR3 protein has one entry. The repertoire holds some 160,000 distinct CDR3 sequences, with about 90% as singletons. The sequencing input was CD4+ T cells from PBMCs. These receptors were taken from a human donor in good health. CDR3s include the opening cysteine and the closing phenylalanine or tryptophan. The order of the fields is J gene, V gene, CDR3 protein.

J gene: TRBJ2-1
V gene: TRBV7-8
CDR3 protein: CASSFLASPYNEQFF

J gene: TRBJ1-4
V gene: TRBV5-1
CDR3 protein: CASSYPGASNEKLFF

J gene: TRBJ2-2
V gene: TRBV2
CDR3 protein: CASSELGSELATGELFF

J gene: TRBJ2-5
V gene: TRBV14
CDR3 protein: CASSQDRARETQYF

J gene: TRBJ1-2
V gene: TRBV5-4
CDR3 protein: CASSLETGGAYGYTF

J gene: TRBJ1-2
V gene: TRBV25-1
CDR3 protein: CASSEGRAHGYTF

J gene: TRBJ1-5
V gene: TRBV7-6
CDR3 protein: CASSTGDGQPQHF

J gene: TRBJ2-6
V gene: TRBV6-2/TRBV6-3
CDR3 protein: CASSYFFGGRSGANVLTF

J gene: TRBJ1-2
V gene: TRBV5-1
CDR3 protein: CASSISKANYGYTF

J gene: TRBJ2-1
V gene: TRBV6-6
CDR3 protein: CASSSSGTGSGEQFF

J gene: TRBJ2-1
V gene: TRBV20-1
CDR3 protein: CSASGVRGQSSYNEQFF

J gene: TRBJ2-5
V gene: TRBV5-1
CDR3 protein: CASSIRQGSQETQYF

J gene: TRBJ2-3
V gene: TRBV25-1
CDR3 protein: CASSDGWKCFF

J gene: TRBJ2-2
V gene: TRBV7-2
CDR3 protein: CASSLAILEGGELFF

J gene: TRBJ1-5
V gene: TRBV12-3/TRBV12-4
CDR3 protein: CASSLGTGHQPQHF

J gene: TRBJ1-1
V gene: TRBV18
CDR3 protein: CASSPLQGENTEAFF

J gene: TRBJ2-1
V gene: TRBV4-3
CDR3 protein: CASSQEPPPTGAYNEQFF

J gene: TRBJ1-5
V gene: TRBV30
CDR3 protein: CAWSVGAWGPQHF

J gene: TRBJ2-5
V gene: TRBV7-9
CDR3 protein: CATGDNRQETQYF

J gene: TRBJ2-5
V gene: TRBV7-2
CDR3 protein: CTSSLAPSQETQYF

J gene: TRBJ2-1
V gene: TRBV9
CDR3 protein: CASSVGAGIRDEQFF

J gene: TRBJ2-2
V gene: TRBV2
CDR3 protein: CASTTHTGELFF

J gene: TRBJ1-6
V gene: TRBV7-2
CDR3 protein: CASSFNDRGSLHF

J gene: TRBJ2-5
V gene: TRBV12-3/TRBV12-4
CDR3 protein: CASSLWPEETQYF

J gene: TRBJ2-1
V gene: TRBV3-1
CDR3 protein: CASSQGQGTGVQFF

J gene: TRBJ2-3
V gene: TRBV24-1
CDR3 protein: CATGGNGDTQYF

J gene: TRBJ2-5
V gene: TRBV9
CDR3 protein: CASSVAATEETQYF

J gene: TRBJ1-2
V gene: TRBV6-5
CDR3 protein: CASSNDRVGGYTF

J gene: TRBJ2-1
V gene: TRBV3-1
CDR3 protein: CASSQVGTRLDEQFF

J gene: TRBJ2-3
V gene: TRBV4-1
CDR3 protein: CASSQDGRGLADTQYF

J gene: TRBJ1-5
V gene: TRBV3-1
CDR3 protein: CASSQSTVNQPQHF

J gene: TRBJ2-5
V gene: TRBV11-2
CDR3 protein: CASSLGARGETQYF

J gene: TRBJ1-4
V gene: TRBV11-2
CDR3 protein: CASSPVATNEKLFF

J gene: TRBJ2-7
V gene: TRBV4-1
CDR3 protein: CASSQPTGEEQYF

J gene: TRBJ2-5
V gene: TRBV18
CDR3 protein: CASSLRGYQETQYF

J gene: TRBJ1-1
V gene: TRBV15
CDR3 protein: CATSRDARGLGEAFF